A selection of T cell receptor beta chains follows, all from one sample in a study of blood T cells in healthy people across ages. TCRdb redid the calling of the 5' RACE reads with MiXCR, one entry per CDR3 protein. The data show 550,000 to 600,000 distinct CDR3 sequences, approximately 30% seen once. Sample: blood. Receptors originate from a woman between 65 and 79 years old in good health. Both conserved end residues are part of each CDR3. The order of the fields is J gene, clone size, D gene, V gene, CDR3 DNA, CDR3 protein. The D gene is left open where the match is weak. Not every row has a clone size; where given, it reads once, few, many or a size class.

TRBJ1-2,few,TRBD1,TRBV20-1,TGCAGTGCCCTAGGACAGGGACAAGCTAACTATGGCTACACCTTC,CSALGQGQANYGYTF
TRBJ2-7,-,TRBD1,TRBV29-1,TGCAGCGTTTCAGAGACAGGGACCTACGAGCAGTACTTC,CSVSETGTYEQYF
TRBJ1-2,-,-,TRBV7-2,TGTGCCAGCAGCTTATATTTGGGAAACCCTGAAGGGGCTCGTGGCTACACCTTC,CASSLYLGNPEGARGYTF
TRBJ1-2,few,-,TRBV14,TGTGCCAGCAGCCAAGCCCGGACCCCTTATGGCTACACCTTC,CASSQARTPYGYTF
TRBJ2-5,-,TRBD2,TRBV10-3,TGTGCCATCAGTGAGCAGCGGGGGGGCCAAGAGACCCAGTACTTC,CAISEQRGGQETQYF
TRBJ2-7,few,TRBD2,TRBV10-3,TGTGCCATCAGCTCCGGGACTAGGTTGTACGAGCAGTACTTC,CAISSGTRLYEQYF
TRBJ2-7,few,TRBD1,TRBV7-2,TGTGCCAGCAGCCTGGGACAGGGAGGCCCCTACGAGCAGTACTTC,CASSLGQGGPYEQYF
TRBJ1-1,few,-,TRBV11-1,TGTGCCAGCAGCTTGGCAGGGCAGCTAAGCACTGAAGCTTTCTTT,CASSLAGQLSTEAFF
TRBJ2-1,-,TRBD2,TRBV10-3,TGTGCCATCGCCCGGACTAGCGAGGACAATGAGCAGTTCTTC,CAIARTSEDNEQFF
TRBJ2-1,few,-,TRBV5-1,TGCGCCAGCAGCTCGGATCGGTATGAGCAGTTCTTC,CASSSDRYEQFF
TRBJ2-3,-,-,TRBV29-1,TGCAGCGTTGAAGAAAACCTCGTGGGAGATACGCAGTATTTT,CSVEENLVGDTQYF
TRBJ2-7,many,-,TRBV29-1,TGCAGGACTAAGGGTGGGACAAGACGTACCTACGAGCAGTACTTC,CRTKGGTRRTYEQYF
TRBJ2-7,many,-,TRBV29-1,TGCAGCGTCAAACAGGGCTACGAGCAGTACTTC,CSVKQGYEQYF
TRBJ2-1,-,TRBD2,TRBV7-6,TGTGCCAGCAGCCGTAGCGGGGGGGCCTTAAGCTCCTACAATGAGCAGTTCTTC,CASSRSGGALSSYNEQFF
TRBJ1-6,-,-,TRBV7-9,TGTGCCAGCAGCTTAGCGCCAGATCTAGTCCACTTT,CASSLAPDLVHF
TRBJ2-1,-,TRBD2,TRBV7-3,TGTGCCAGCAGCTTATTTGGCGGCGGGAGTCATGGAGGGCAGTTCTTC,CASSLFGGGSHGGQFF
TRBJ1-2,-,-,TRBV15,TGTGCCACCAGCCGCCCAGTTAACTATGGCTACACCTTC,CATSRPVNYGYTF
TRBJ2-1,-,TRBD2,TRBV6-6,TGTGCCAGCAGTTACCCAAGAGCGGGGAGTTACAATGAGCAGTTCTTC,CASSYPRAGSYNEQFF
TRBJ1-1,-,-,TRBV3-1,TGTGCCAGCAGCCAGCCCCTGGGGACTGAAGCTTTCTTT,CASSQPLGTEAFF
TRBJ2-7,-,TRBD2,TRBV5-1,TGCGCCAGCAGCTTGATGGCGGGGGGTCCTTACTCCTACGAGCAGTACTTC,CASSLMAGGPYSYEQYF
TRBJ2-7,-,TRBD1,TRBV27,TGTGCCAGCAGGGGACAGGGGGCTGGAATGTACGAGCAGTACTTC,CASRGQGAGMYEQYF
TRBJ1-2,many,TRBD1,TRBV12-3/TRBV12-4,TGTGCCAGCAGTCCCCGGACAGGGGACTATGGCTACACCTTC,CASSPRTGDYGYTF
TRBJ2-4,-,TRBD2,TRBV20-1,TGCAGTGCTAGCCCAGCGGGGATCGAAGCCAAAAACATTCAGTACTTC,CSASPAGIEAKNIQYF
TRBJ2-1,few,TRBD2,TRBV18,TGTGCCAACTCGCCCCGAATAAGAGCGGGGGGCCTAAAAAATGAGCAGTTCTTC,CANSPRIRAGGLKNEQFF
TRBJ2-3,-,TRBD1,TRBV7-9,TGTGCCAGCAGCTTAGCGCCCCTGGACAGGGCCGGAGGAGATACGCAGTATTTT,CASSLAPLDRAGGDTQYF
TRBJ2-6,-,-,TRBV7-2,TGTGCCATCTGGTCCGGGGCCAACGTCCTGACTTTC,CAIWSGANVLTF
TRBJ2-5,-,-,TRBV6-1,TGTGCCAGCAGTGAAGCCCGGGCTAGAATGACCCAGTACTTC,CASSEARARMTQYF
TRBJ1-5,few,-,TRBV7-3,TGTGCCAGCAGCCCCAATTTCGACGGTCAGCCCCAGCATTTT,CASSPNFDGQPQHF
TRBJ2-7,-,-,TRBV9,TGTGCCAGCAGTTCCGGGACTGAGTACGAGCAGTACTTC,CASSSGTEYEQYF
TRBJ1-2,-,TRBD1,TRBV11-3,TGTGCCAGCAGCTTAGTCGGGTGGGACAGGCCGCCTGGGGATGGCTACACCTTC,CASSLVGWDRPPGDGYTF
TRBJ2-1,-,TRBD2,TRBV11-2,TGTGCCAGCAGCCCAACCGCGGCTAGCGGGGGGAATGAGCAGTTCTTC,CASSPTAASGGNEQFF
TRBJ2-1,-,TRBD1,TRBV7-2,TGTGCCAGCAGCTTAGCGGTCAGGACAGGGTTAGGGGATGAGCAGTTCTTC,CASSLAVRTGLGDEQFF
TRBJ1-2,-,TRBD1,TRBV29-1,TGCAGCGTTGTTTTGTCAGGGGGAGGAGATGGCTACACCTTC,CSVVLSGGGDGYTF
TRBJ2-3,-,-,TRBV5-1,TGCGCCAGCAGCTGGGGGGCCTTAACAGGGGAGAGGGCAGATACGCAGTATTTT,CASSWGALTGERADTQYF
TRBJ1-5,-,-,TRBV7-2,TGTGCCAGCAGCATAGATGTGTCGGGATCCCAGCATTTT,CASSIDVSGSQHF
TRBJ1-1,few,-,TRBV20-1,TGCAGTGCTTTGGGCCCGAACACTGAAGCTTTCTTT,CSALGPNTEAFF
TRBJ2-7,-,-,TRBV6-5,TGTGCCAGCAGTTACTCGTACAGGGCCCCCTACGAGCAGTACTTC,CASSYSYRAPYEQYF
TRBJ2-3,few,TRBD1,TRBV6-1,TGTGCCAGCAGTGAAGCGCAGGGGGGCACAGATACGCAGTATTTT,CASSEAQGGTDTQYF
TRBJ2-7,few,-,TRBV6-2/TRBV6-3,TGTGCCAGCAGTTACGGGCAGACCTACGAGCAGTACTTC,CASSYGQTYEQYF
TRBJ1-2,few,-,TRBV18,TGTGCCAGCTCACCTGACGCCAAAATAAGCTATGGTTACACCTTC,CASSPDAKISYGYTF
TRBJ2-5,few,-,TRBV18,TGTGCCAGCTCACGGGTGACCCACTCCCAAGAGACCCAGTACTTC,CASSRVTHSQETQYF
TRBJ2-5,-,-,TRBV3-1,TGTGCCAGCAGCCAAGGTCCTCAGGGAGCGAGGACCCAGTACTTC,CASSQGPQGARTQYF
TRBJ1-4,few,-,TRBV7-8,TGTGCCAGCGGCTTAGTTTCAACTGGGGTTAGGCAAAAACTGTTTTTT,CASGLVSTGVRQKLFF
TRBJ2-7,-,TRBD2,TRBV12-3/TRBV12-4,TGTGCCAGCAGCTACGGACTAGCTGGGGAGCAGTACTTC,CASSYGLAGEQYF
TRBJ1-1,few,-,TRBV20-1,TGCAGTGCTAGCGGGGGCACTGAAGCTTTCTTT,CSASGGTEAFF
TRBJ1-1,-,-,TRBV6-1,TGTGCCAGCAGTGATTTGGCAGCCAACACTGAAGCTTTCTTT,CASSDLAANTEAFF
TRBJ2-4,-,TRBD1,TRBV7-8,TGTGCCAGCAGCTTAGCCACACAGGGGGCCAAAAACATTCAGTACTTC,CASSLATQGAKNIQYF
TRBJ1-3,-,TRBD1,TRBV7-2,TGTGCCAGCAACTCTCCGGACAGGGGAGGTGGAAACACCATATATTTT,CASNSPDRGGGNTIYF
TRBJ2-5,few,-,TRBV20-1,TGCAGTGCTAGGATGGCTAGCGATATCCAAGAGACCCAGTACTTC,CSARMASDIQETQYF
TRBJ1-6,few,-,TRBV6-2/TRBV6-3,TGTGCCAGCACCGTGGTGGCTAATTCACCCCTCCACTTT,CASTVVANSPLHF
TRBJ2-1,-,-,TRBV7-2,TGTGCCAGCAGCTTCCGGACAGCGGGGAATGAGCAGTTCTTC,CASSFRTAGNEQFF
TRBJ2-4,once,-,TRBV10-3,TGTGCCATCAGTGAGTCTGGGTATGACATTCAGTACTTC,CAISESGYDIQYF
TRBJ2-1,-,-,TRBV29-1,TGCAGCGTTGGACACAATGAGCAGCTCTTC,CSVGHNEQLF